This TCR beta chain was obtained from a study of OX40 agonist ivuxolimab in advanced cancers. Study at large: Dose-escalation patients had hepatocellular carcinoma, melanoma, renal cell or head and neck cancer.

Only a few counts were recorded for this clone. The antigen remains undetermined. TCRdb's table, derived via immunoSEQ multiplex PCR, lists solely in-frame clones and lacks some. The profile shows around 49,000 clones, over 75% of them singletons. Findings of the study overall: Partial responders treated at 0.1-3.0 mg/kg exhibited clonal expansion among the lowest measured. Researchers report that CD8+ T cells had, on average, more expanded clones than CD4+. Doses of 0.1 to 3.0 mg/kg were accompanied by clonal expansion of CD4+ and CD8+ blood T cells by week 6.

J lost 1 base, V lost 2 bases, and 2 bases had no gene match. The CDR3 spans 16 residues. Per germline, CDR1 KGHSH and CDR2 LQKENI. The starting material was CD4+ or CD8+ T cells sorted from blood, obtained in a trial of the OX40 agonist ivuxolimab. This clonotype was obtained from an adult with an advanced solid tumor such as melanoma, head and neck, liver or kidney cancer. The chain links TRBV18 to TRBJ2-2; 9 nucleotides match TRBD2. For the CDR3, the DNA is TGTGCCAGCTCACCATTGACTAGCGGGAACACCGGGGAGCTGTTTTTT. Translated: CASSPLTSGNTGELFF.